Listed below are T cell receptor beta chains from one sample, sequenced in a study of T cell repertoires in cytomegalovirus infection. One entry per CDR3 protein results from TCRdb running MiXCR on the reads. The sample records fewer than 550,000 distinct CDR3 sequences, roughly a third being singletons. The specimen sequenced was PBMCs. The receptors were gathered from a human donor in good health (CMV status not recorded). Some clones in this sample may be carry-over from other donors' samples. The CDR3 runs from the conserved cysteine through the conserved F or W. The order of the fields is clone size, D gene, J gene, V gene, CDR3 DNA, CDR3 protein. A D gene is named only where the DNA matches it firmly. Expanded clones get a size class; other rows say once, few or many, or leave the size out.

.,TRBD2,TRBJ2-3,TRBV10-3,TGTGCCATCAGTGACCTAGCGGGGGGTTACACAGATACGCAGTATTTT,CAISDLAGGYTDTQYF
.,.,TRBJ2-1,TRBV7-2,TGTGCCAGCAGCTTAGTAGGCGGATCCCTCGAGGGCAATGAGCAGTTCTTC,CASSLVGGSLEGNEQFF
many,TRBD1,TRBJ1-6,TRBV4-3,TGCGCCAGCAGGACAGGGGACGAAAATTCACCCCTCCACTTT,CASRTGDENSPLHF
.,.,TRBJ1-1,TRBV5-1,TGCGCCAGCAGCTTGTTCGGGTCGGACACTGAAGCTTTCTTT,CASSLFGSDTEAFF
.,.,TRBJ2-3,TRBV4-3,TGCGCCAGCAGCCAAGAGGGCTCGGGGGTGAGGGCAGATACGCAGTATTTT,CASSQEGSGVRADTQYF
few,.,TRBJ2-7,TRBV6-2/TRBV6-3,TGTGCCAGCAGTACTGGGGGGGCATCGACCTACGAGCAGTACTTC,CASSTGGASTYEQYF
few,TRBD1,TRBJ2-3,TRBV28,TGTGCCAGCAGATTCTCAGGGGCAGGGGGCGCAGATACGCAGTATTTT,CASRFSGAGGADTQYF
once,.,TRBJ2-3,TRBV4-1,TGCGCCAGCAGCCAAGATGAGGATACAGGCACAGATACGCAGTATTTT,CASSQDEDTGTDTQYF
few,TRBD1,TRBJ1-5,TRBV6-8,TGTGCCAGCAGGAAGGGACAGGGGATCCTATTGCCCCAGCATTTT,CASRKGQGILLPQHF
many,.,TRBJ2-6,TRBV7-8,TGTGCCAGCAGCGCCGATTACCCCTACTCTGGGGCCAACGTCCTGACTTTC,CASSADYPYSGANVLTF
.,.,TRBJ2-5,TRBV7-9,TGTGCCAGCAGCTTCGCAGTCCGTGACGAGACCCAGTACTTC,CASSFAVRDETQYF
few,TRBD1,TRBJ1-6,TRBV6-1,TGTGCCAGCAGTGAAGCAGGACAGGGGAGGGATAATTCACCCCTCCACTTT,CASSEAGQGRDNSPLHF
few,TRBD2,TRBJ2-1,TRBV20-1,TGCAGTGCGAGAGCCGGACTAGTCTCCTACAATGAGCAGTTCTTC,CSARAGLVSYNEQFF
few,TRBD1,TRBJ2-5,TRBV28,TGTGCCAGCACCTCGTCAATCGGCCGGGACAGGGGATTTAAGGAGTACTTC,CASTSSIGRDRGFKEYF
.,.,TRBJ1-2,TRBV6-5,TGTGCCAGCATGGCAGGGTCTAACTATGGCTACACCTTC,CASMAGSNYGYTF
.,.,TRBJ2-3,TRBV9,TGTGCCAGCAGCGTAGGACAGCCAGATACGCAGTATTTT,CASSVGQPDTQYF
.,.,TRBJ2-7,TRBV12-3/TRBV12-4,TGTGCCAGCAGTTTTCTGGGGCCCACCACTCCTTACGAGCAGTACTTC,CASSFLGPTTPYEQYF
many,.,TRBJ1-1,TRBV7-2,TGTGCCAGCAGCTTAGCTGGCCCAGTGAACACTGAAGCTTTCTTT,CASSLAGPVNTEAFF
.,.,TRBJ2-1,TRBV11-2,TGTGCCAGCAGCTTAGGGCGGACGAGAAATGAGCAGTTCTTC,CASSLGRTRNEQFF
many,.,TRBJ2-3,TRBV7-9,TGTGCCAGCAGCCCCCCCCTGGGGACAGATACGCAGTATTTT,CASSPPLGTDTQYF
.,TRBD1,TRBJ2-2,TRBV7-2,TGTGCCAGCAGCTTGGGACAGGGGACTAGCGGGGAGCTGTTTTTT,CASSLGQGTSGELFF
few,.,TRBJ1-2,TRBV6-5,TGTGCCAGCAAAGGAGGAGCTTCCAACTATGGCTACACCTTC,CASKGGASNYGYTF
few,TRBD1,TRBJ1-6,TRBV20-1,TGCAGTGCTAGTCCTCCGGGACAGGGGAGTTCACCCCTCCACTTT,CSASPPGQGSSPLHF
.,.,TRBJ1-6,TRBV15,TGTGCCACCAGCAGAGATGAGGGCATTAATTCACCCCTCCACTTT,CATSRDEGINSPLHF
.,.,TRBJ2-5,TRBV12-3/TRBV12-4,TGTGCCAGCAGTTTTGGGACTGGGGCGAAAGAGACCCAGTACTTC,CASSFGTGAKETQYF
few,.,TRBJ2-2,TRBV12-5,TGTGCTAGTGCCCGGGACTCTCCCACCGGGGAGCTGTTTTTT,CASARDSPTGELFF
.,TRBD1,TRBJ1-1,TRBV6-2/TRBV6-3,TGTGCCAGCAGTTTCTCCGGGACAGCCGAAGCTTTCTTT,CASSFSGTAEAFF
.,.,TRBJ1-1,TRBV20-1,TGCAGTGCTAGTTTGACAGGACCTGAAGCTTTCTTT,CSASLTGPEAFF
few,.,TRBJ2-1,TRBV27,TGTGCCAGCAGCATACAGGCATGGGATGAGCAGTTCTTC,CASSIQAWDEQFF
many,TRBD1,TRBJ2-7,TRBV2,TGTGCCAGCAGTGGAGGGACAGTCGAGCAGTACTTC,CASSGGTVEQYF
many,.,TRBJ1-6,TRBV11-2,TGTGCCAGCAGCGGGACTTCCCGGGCGGATTCACCCCTCCACTTT,CASSGTSRADSPLHF
.,.,TRBJ1-2,TRBV19,TGTGCCAGTAGTGTCGCAACAGGGAACTATGGCTACACCTTC,CASSVATGNYGYTF
.,TRBD2,TRBJ2-1,TRBV24-1,TGTGCCACCGGCGCCGGACTAGCTTCCTACAATGAGCAGTTCTTC,CATGAGLASYNEQFF
few,.,TRBJ1-1,TRBV7-9,TGTGCCAGCAGCTTAACGGCGGCGAACACTGAAGCTTTCTTT,CASSLTAANTEAFF
many,.,TRBJ1-6,TRBV28,TGTGCCAGCAGTTTAGCAGGGGACTTGTCACCCCTCCACTTT,CASSLAGDLSPLHF
few,.,TRBJ1-4,TRBV7-6,TGTGCCAGCAGCAACGGGGGTAATGAAAAACTGTTTTTT,CASSNGGNEKLFF
.,TRBD1,TRBJ1-1,TRBV6-2/TRBV6-3,TGTGCCAGCAGTTACGTGGGACAGGGTGACACTGAAGCTTTCTTT,CASSYVGQGDTEAFF
.,TRBD2,TRBJ2-7,TRBV6-1,TGTGCCAGCAGGTCTAGCGGGTTTTCCTACGAGCAGTACTTC,CASRSSGFSYEQYF
few,.,TRBJ1-5,TRBV28,TGTGCCAGCAGTCAATCCCCAAAGGGGGGCAATCAGCCCCAGCATTTT,CASSQSPKGGNQPQHF
.,TRBD2,TRBJ2-7,TRBV7-7,TGTGCTAGCAGCTTAGCTGGCGGGGGTGCCTACGAGCAGTACTTC,CASSLAGGGAYEQYF
.,TRBD1,TRBJ2-5,TRBV6-8,TGTGCCAGCAGTTACTCGGACAGGGGGCGGGAGACCCAGTACTTC,CASSYSDRGRETQYF
few,.,TRBJ2-7,TRBV6-1,TGTGCCAGCAGTGAAGGGAAGTCAAGCTCCTACGAGCAGTACTTC,CASSEGKSSSYEQYF